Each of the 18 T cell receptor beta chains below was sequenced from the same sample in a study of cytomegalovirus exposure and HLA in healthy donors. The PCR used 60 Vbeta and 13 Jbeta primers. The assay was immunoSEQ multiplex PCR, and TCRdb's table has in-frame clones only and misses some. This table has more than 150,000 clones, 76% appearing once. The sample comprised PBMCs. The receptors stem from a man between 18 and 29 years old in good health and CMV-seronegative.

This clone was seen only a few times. DNA of the CDR3: TGTGCCAGCAGCTTAGTCTTTCCCTCTGGGGCCAACGTCCTGACTTTC. This encodes CASSLVFPSGANVLTF. The chain links TRBV7-8 to TRBJ2-6; D call uncertain. The V end was cut by 1 base, the J end by 0 bases, with 7 bases between. This CDR3 comprises 16 residues. The germline CDR1 and CDR2 sequences are SGHVS and FQNEAQ.

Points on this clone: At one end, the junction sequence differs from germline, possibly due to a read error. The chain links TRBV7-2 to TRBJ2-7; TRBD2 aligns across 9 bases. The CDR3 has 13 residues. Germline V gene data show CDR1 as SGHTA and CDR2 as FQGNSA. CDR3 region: CASSLASSGELRF. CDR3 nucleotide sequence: TGTGCCAGCAGCTTAGCGTCTAGCGGGGAGCTGCGCTTC. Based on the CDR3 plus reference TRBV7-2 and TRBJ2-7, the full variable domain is GAGVSQSPSNKVTEKGKDVELRCDPISGHTALYWYRQSLGQGLEFLIYFQGNSAPDKSGLPSDRFSAERTGGSVSTLTIQRTQQEDSAVYLCASSLASSGELRFGPGTRLTVT.

The CDR3, as DNA: TGCGCCAGCAGCTTGGGGACAGGGGTCTCAACAGATACGCAGTATTTT. Translation: CASSLGTGVSTDTQYF. The rearrangement links TRBV5-1 to TRBJ2-3; TRBD1 agrees at 9 bases. In germline, CDR1 is SGHRS, CDR2 YFSETQ. V dropped 0 bases and J dropped 3; count of bases not matched to a gene: 5. This CDR3 comprises 16 residues.

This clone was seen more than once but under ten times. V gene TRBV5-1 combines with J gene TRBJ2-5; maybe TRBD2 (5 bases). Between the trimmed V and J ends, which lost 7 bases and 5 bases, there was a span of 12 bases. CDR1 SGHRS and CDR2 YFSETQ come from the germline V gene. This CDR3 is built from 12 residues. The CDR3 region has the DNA TGCGCCAGCGCGGGCTCGGAGGAGACCCAGTACTTC. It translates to CASAGSEETQYF.

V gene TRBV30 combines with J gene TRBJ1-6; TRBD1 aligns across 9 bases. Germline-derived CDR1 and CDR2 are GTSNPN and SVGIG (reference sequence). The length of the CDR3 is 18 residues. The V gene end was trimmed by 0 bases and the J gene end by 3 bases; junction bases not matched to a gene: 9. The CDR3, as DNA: TGTGCCTGGAGTGTACGTGGGGTGGGACAGGGCTATAATTCACCCCTCCACTTT. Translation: CAWSVRGVGQGYNSPLHF.

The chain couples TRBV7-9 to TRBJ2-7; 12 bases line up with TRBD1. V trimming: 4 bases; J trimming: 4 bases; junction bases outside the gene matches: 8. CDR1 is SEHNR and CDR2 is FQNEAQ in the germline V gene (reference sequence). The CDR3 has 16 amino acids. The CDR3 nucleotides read TGTGCCAGCAGCTCTCCCGGGACAGGGGGCCGTTACGAGCAGTACTTC. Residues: CASSSPGTGGRYEQYF. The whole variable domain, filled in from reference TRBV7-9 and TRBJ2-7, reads DTGVSQNPRHKITKRGQNVTFRCDPISEHNRLYWYRQTLGQGPEFLTYFQNEAQLEKSRLLSDRFSAERPKGSFSTLEIQRTEQGDSAMYLCASSSPGTGGRYEQYFGPGTRLTVT.

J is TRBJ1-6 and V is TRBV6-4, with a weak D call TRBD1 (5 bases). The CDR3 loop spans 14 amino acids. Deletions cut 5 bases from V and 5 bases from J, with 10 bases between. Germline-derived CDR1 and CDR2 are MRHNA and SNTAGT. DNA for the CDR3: TGTGCCAGCAGTTCGTCAGGGAATAATTCACCCCTCCACTTT. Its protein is CASSSSGNNSPLHF.

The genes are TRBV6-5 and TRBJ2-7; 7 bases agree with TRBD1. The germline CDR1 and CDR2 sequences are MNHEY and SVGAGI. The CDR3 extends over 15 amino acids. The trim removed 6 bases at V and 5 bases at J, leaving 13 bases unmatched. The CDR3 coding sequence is TGTGCCAGCAGGGTCCTTGGGCAGGGGGTCCACGAGCAGTACTTC. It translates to CASRVLGQGVHEQYF.

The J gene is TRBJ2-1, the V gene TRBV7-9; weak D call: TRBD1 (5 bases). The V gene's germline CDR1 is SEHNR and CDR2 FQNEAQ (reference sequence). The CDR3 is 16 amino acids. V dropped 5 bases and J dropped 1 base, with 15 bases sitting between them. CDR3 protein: CASSHKDTVSYNEQFF. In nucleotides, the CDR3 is TGTGCCAGCAGCCATAAGGACACCGTTTCCTACAATGAGCAGTTCTTC.

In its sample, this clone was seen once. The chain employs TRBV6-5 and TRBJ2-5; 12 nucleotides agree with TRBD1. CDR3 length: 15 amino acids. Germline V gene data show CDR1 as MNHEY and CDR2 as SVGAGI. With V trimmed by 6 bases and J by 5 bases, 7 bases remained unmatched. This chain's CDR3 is CASRGQGAFGETQYF. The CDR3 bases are TGTGCCAGCAGGGGACAGGGGGCCTTTGGGGAGACCCAGTACTTC.

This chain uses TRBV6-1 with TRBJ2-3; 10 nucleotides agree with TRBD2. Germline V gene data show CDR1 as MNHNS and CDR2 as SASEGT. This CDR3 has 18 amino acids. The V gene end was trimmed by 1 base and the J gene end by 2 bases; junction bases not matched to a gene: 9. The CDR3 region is CASSEEASGGPFTDTQYF. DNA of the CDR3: TGTGCCAGCAGTGAAGAGGCTAGCGGGGGCCCATTCACAGATACGCAGTATTTT.

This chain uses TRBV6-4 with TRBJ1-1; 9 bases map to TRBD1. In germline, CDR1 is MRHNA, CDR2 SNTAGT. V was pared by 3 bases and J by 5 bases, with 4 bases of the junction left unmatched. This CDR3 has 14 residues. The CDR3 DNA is TGTGCCAGCAGTGAAGGGACAGGGCATACTGAAGCTTTCTTT. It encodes CASSEGTGHTEAFF.

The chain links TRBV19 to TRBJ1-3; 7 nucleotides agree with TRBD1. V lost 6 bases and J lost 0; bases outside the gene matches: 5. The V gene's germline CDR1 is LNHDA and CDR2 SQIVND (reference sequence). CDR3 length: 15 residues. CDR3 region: CASRLDRSSGNTIYF. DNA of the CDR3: TGTGCCAGTAGGTTGGACAGGTCCTCTGGAAACACCATATATTTT.

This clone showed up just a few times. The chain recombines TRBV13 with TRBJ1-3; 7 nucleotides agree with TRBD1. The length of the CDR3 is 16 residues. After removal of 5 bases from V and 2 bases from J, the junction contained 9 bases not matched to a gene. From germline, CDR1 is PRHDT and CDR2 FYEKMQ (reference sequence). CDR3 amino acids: CASSLRQGTPGNTIYF. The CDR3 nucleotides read TGTGCCAGCAGCCTCAGACAGGGCACACCTGGAAACACCATATATTTT.

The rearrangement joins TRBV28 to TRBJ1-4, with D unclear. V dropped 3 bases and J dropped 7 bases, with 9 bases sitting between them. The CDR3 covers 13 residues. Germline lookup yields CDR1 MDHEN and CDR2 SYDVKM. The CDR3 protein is CASSFSGAEKLFF. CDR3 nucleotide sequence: TGTGCCAGCAGTTTCTCGGGTGCTGAAAAACTGTTTTTT.

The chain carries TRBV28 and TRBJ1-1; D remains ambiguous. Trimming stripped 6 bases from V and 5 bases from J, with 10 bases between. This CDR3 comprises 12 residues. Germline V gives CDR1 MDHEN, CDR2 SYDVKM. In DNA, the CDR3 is TGTGCCAGCAGACTGGCGGCTACTGAAGCTTTCTTT. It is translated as CASRLAATEAFF.

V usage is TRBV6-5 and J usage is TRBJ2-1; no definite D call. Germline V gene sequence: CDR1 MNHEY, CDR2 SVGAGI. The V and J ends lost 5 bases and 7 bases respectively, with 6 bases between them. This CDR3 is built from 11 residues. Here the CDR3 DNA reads TGTGCCAGCAGTCGTCGTAATGAGCAGTTCTTC. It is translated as CASSRRNEQFF.

The CDR3 loop reads CATSRRSGSSTDTQYF. CDR3 in DNA: TGTGCCACCAGCAGACGGTCGGGTTCTAGCACAGATACGCAGTATTTT. This chain joins TRBV15 and TRBJ2-3; D ambiguous. Trimming removed 2 bases from V and 0 bases from J, with 12 bases in between. The CDR3 contains 16 residues. In germline, CDR1 is LNHNV, CDR2 YYDKDF (reference sequence).